This is a list of T cell receptor beta chains from one sample in a study of blood T cell repertoires in COVID-19. The data were produced by immunoSEQ multiplex PCR, yet TCRdb's version contains in-frame clones alone and is incomplete. The table includes more than 40,000 clones, about 86% detected once. Sequenced material: PBMCs or T cells enriched from blood (not recorded which). The origin of the receptors is a woman between 50 and 59 years old who had recovered from COVID-19. Both conserved end residues are part of each CDR3. A D gene is named only where the DNA matches it firmly. Clone size is given for some rows only: seen once, a few or many times, or a class if the clone is expanded.

d_call j_call cdr3_length clone_size v_call cdr3_aa cdr3_nt
NA TRBJ1-3 14 NA TRBV5-1 CASSVDGSGNTIYF TGCGCCAGCAGCGTGGACGGGTCTGGAAACACCATATATTTT
NA TRBJ2-2 16 NA TRBV7-2 CASSLGPQRNTGELFF TGTGCCAGCAGCTTAGGTCCCCAGCGGAACACCGGGGAGCTGTTTTTT
TRBD1 TRBJ2-3 16 NA TRBV9 CASSVGTGTIGDTQYF TGTGCCAGCAGCGTAGGGACAGGGACCATTGGGGATACGCAGTATTTT
NA TRBJ1-6 14 NA TRBV7-8 CASSLRRVDSPLHF TGTGCCAGCAGCTTACGGAGGGTGGATTCACCCCTCCACTTT
NA TRBJ2-7 16 NA TRBV4-1 CASSPLGGARTYEQYF TGCGCCAGCAGCCCCCTTGGAGGGGCTAGAACCTACGAGCAGTACTTC
NA TRBJ1-1 15 NA TRBV4-2 CASSQDRGRYTEAFF TGTGCCAGCAGCCAAGATAGGGGCAGGTACACTGAAGCTTTCTTT
NA TRBJ1-6 17 NA TRBV4-3 CASSQGSWRRPNSPLHF TGCGCCAGCAGCCAAGGCAGTTGGAGACGGCCCAATTCACCCCTCCACTTT
NA TRBJ1-2 13 NA TRBV2 CASSVEGATGYTF TGTGCCAGCAGTGTTGAAGGGGCCACTGGCTACACCTTC
NA TRBJ1-4 14 NA TRBV2 CASRMTGPNEKLFF TGTGCCAGCAGGATGACAGGTCCTAATGAAAAACTGTTTTTT
TRBD2 TRBJ2-7 14 NA TRBV7-3 CASSQAGGPYEQYF TGTGCCAGCAGCCAAGCGGGGGGGCCCTACGAGCAGTACTTC
NA TRBJ1-1 12 NA TRBV3-1/TRBV3-2 CASREEYTEAFF TGTGCCAGCAGAGAGGAGTACACTGAAGCTTTCTTT
NA TRBJ1-2 13 NA TRBV7-8 CASSVQGFYGYTF TGTGCCAGCAGCGTACAGGGTTTCTATGGCTACACCTTC
TRBD1 TRBJ2-7 12 NA TRBV24-1 CATAGTGGEQYF TGTGCCACCGCCGGGACAGGAGGCGAGCAGTACTTC
TRBD2 TRBJ2-3 18 NA TRBV6-2/TRBV6-3 CASSRSITGGHTTDTQYF TGTGCCAGCAGTCGCTCGATAACGGGGGGTCACACTACAGATACGCAGTATTTT
NA TRBJ2-7 15 NA TRBV7-9 CASSFKPGTTYEQYF TGTGCCAGCAGCTTTAAACCCGGGACAACCTACGAGCAGTACTTC
NA TRBJ2-1 15 once TRBV6-2/TRBV6-3 CASSSNRDSAGEQFF TGTGCCAGCAGTTCCAACCGGGACTCCGCGGGTGAGCAGTTCTTC
NA TRBJ1-4 16 NA TRBV4-1 CASSQEGAATNEKLFF TGCGCCAGCAGCCAAGAGGGAGCCGCAACTAATGAAAAACTGTTTTTT
TRBD1 TRBJ1-2 13 NA TRBV6-5 CASSPTGLYGYTF TGTGCCAGCAGTCCGACAGGGTTGTATGGCTACACCTTC
TRBD1 TRBJ2-5 17 once TRBV14 CASSPLERDRGQETQYF TGTGCCAGCAGCCCCTTGGAGAGGGACAGGGGTCAAGAGACCCAGTACTTC
NA TRBJ2-1 14 few TRBV6-5 CASSYWDSANEQFF TGTGCCAGCAGTTACTGGGACTCCGCCAATGAGCAGTTCTTC
TRBD2 TRBJ2-7 21 few TRBV5-1 CASSTMLAGGIFTLGSYEQYF TGCGCCAGCAGCACAATGCTAGCGGGAGGAATATTCACTCTGGGCTCCTACGAGCAGTACTTC
TRBD2 TRBJ2-2 16 NA TRBV5-1 CASSGLAGGGTGELFF TGCGCCAGCAGCGGACTAGCGGGGGGTGGAACCGGGGAGCTGTTTTTT
TRBD1 TRBJ1-2 16 NA TRBV19 CASGLQGATTAGVYTF TGTGCCAGTGGATTACAGGGGGCCACCACTGCGGGTGTCTACACCTTC
TRBD1 TRBJ1-5 18 NA TRBV15 CATSRLNRGLGGNQPQHF TGTGCCACCAGCAGGCTAAACAGGGGACTCGGGGGCAATCAGCCCCAGCATTTT
NA TRBJ1-1 14 NA TRBV7-2 CASSPGRLNTEAFF TGTGCCAGCAGCCCAGGGCGGTTGAACACTGAAGCTTTCTTT
TRBD2 TRBJ2-3 15 once TRBV27 CASSSLAESTDTQYF TGTGCCAGCAGTTCCCTAGCGGAAAGCACAGATACGCAGTATTTT
NA TRBJ2-6 19 once TRBV7-8 CASSSRGWDTFSGANVLTF TGTGCCAGCAGCTCGAGGGGTTGGGACACCTTCTCTGGGGCCAACGTCCTGACTTTC
NA TRBJ2-7 12 NA TRBV3-1/TRBV3-2 CASSQDTYEQYF TGTGCCAGCAGCCAAGATACCTACGAGCAGTACTTC
NA TRBJ2-7 11 NA TRBV12-3/TRBV12-4 CASSILDEQYF TGTGCCAGCAGCATACTCGACGAGCAGTACTTC
NA TRBJ2-1 11 NA TRBV7-2 CASSFNVEQFF TGTGCCAGCAGCTTCAATGTTGAGCAGTTCTTC
TRBD1 TRBJ1-1 14 NA TRBV18 CASSPTGRRAEAFF TGTGCCAGCTCACCGACAGGGAGGAGGGCTGAAGCTTTCTTT
NA TRBJ1-1 14 once TRBV6-5 CASSTTTGNTEAFF TGTGCCAGCAGTACCACAACAGGTAACACTGAAGCTTTCTTT
TRBD1 TRBJ2-7 12 NA TRBV19 CASSIPGQEEYF TGTGCCAGTAGTATACCGGGACAGGAGGAATACTTC
TRBD1 TRBJ1-6 15 NA TRBV6-5 CASIPGQGLSSPLHF TGTGCCAGCATCCCGGGACAGGGTCTTAGTTCACCCCTCCACTTT
NA TRBJ1-3 14 NA TRBV11-2 CASSPVGAGNTIYF TGTGCCAGCAGCCCGGTTGGTGCGGGAAACACCATATATTTT
TRBD1 TRBJ2-1 19 NA TRBV24-1 CATSDPARSTGSSYNEQFF TGTGCCACCAGTGACCCGGCACGGTCGACAGGGAGCTCCTACAATGAGCAGTTCTTC
TRBD2 TRBJ2-3 16 NA TRBV6-4 CASSDGTSLVTDTQYF TGTGCCAGCAGTGACGGGACTAGTCTGGTCACAGATACGCAGTATTTT
NA TRBJ2-7 16 NA TRBV7-2 CASSPLVTSSSYEQYF TGTGCCAGCAGCCCCCTGGTGACGTCTAGCTCCTACGAGCAGTACTTC
NA TRBJ1-2 15 NA TRBV6-4 CASSPGHSSNYGYTF TGTGCCAGCAGTCCCGGACACTCCTCAAACTATGGCTACACCTTC
TRBD1 TRBJ2-7 15 once TRBV7-4 CASSPRGQASYEQYF TGTGCCAGCAGCCCACGGGGACAGGCCTCCTACGAGCAGTACTTC
NA TRBJ2-3 15 medium-sized TRBV6-1 CASSEIAEGADTQYF TGTGCCAGCAGTGAAATCGCCGAGGGGGCAGATACGCAGTATTTT
NA TRBJ1-1 13 NA TRBV5-1 CASSPQMNTEAFF TGCGCCAGCAGCCCTCAGATGAACACTGAAGCTTTCTTT
TRBD2 TRBJ2-1 19 once TRBV7-8 CASSSFRLAGGPEGSEQFF TGTGCCAGCAGCTCCTTTCGACTAGCGGGAGGTCCCGAGGGGAGTGAGCAGTTCTTC
NA TRBJ2-5 16 NA TRBV7-9 CASSPWGAAAQETQYF TGTGCCAGCAGCCCCTGGGGTGCAGCGGCTCAAGAGACCCAGTACTTC
TRBD2 TRBJ2-7 13 once TRBV12-3/TRBV12-4 CASQLAGNYEQYF TGTGCCAGCCAACTAGCGGGGAACTACGAGCAGTACTTC
NA TRBJ1-1 12 NA TRBV2 CASSRDFTEAFF TGTGCCAGCAGTCGGGACTTCACTGAAGCTTTCTTT
NA TRBJ1-1 14 once TRBV6-5 CASSYSEAGPAAFF TGTGCCAGCAGTTACTCAGAGGCGGGACCTGCAGCTTTCTTT
TRBD2 TRBJ2-7 12 NA TRBV28 CASNFIAGEQYF TGTGCCAGCAATTTCATAGCGGGCGAGCAGTACTTC
NA TRBJ1-2 13 once TRBV5-1 CASSPDQTSGYTF TGCGCCAGCAGCCCCGATCAAACGAGCGGCTACACCTTC
TRBD1 TRBJ1-6 16 once TRBV10-2 CASSPGTASFNSPLHF TGCGCCAGCAGCCCTGGGACAGCTTCCTTTAATTCACCCCTCCACTTT